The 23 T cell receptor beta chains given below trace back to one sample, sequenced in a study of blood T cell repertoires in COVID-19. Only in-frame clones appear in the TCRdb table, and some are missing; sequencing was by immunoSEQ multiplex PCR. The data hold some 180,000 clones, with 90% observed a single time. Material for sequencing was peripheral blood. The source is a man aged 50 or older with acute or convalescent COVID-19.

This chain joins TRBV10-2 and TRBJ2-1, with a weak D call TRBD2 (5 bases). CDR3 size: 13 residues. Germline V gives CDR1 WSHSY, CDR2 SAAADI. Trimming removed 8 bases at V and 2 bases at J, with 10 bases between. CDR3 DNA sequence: TGCGCCAGCGCCCGGGAACCCTACAATGAGCAGTTCTTC. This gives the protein CASAREPYNEQFF.

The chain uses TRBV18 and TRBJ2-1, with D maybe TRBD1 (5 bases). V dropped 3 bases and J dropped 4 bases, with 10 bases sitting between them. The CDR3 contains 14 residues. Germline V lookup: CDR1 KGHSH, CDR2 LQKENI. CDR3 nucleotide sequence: TGTGCCAGCTCACCCAGGGTATCGTACAATGAGCAGTTCTTC. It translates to CASSPRVSYNEQFF.

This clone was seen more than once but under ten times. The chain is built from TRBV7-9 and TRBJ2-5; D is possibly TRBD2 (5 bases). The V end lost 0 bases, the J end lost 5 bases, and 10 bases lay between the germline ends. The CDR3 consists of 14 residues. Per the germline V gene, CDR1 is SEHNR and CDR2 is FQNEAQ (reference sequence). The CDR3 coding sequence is TGTGCCAGCAGCTTAGCGCCCGGCGGGGAGACCCAGTACTTC. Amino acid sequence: CASSLAPGGETQYF. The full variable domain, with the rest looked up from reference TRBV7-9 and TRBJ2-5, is DTGVSQNPRHKITKRGQNVTFRCDPISEHNRLYWYRQTLGQGPEFLTYFQNEAQLEKSRLLSDRFSAERPKGSFSTLEIQRTEQGDSAMYLCASSLAPGGETQYFGPGTRLLVL.

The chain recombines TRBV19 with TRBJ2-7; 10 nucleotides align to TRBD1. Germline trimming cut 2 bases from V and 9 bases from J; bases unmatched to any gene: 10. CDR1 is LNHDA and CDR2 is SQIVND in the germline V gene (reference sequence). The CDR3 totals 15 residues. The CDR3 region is CASSIKPGQGIAQYF. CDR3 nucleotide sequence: TGTGCCAGTAGTATAAAACCGGGACAGGGGATTGCGCAGTACTTC.

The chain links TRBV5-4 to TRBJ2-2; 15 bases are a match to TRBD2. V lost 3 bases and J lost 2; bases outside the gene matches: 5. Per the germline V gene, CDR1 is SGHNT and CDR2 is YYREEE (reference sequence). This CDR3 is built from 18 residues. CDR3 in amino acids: CASSWGLAGGINTGELFF. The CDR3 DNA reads TGTGCCAGCAGCTGGGGACTAGCGGGAGGAATTAACACCGGGGAGCTGTTTTTT.

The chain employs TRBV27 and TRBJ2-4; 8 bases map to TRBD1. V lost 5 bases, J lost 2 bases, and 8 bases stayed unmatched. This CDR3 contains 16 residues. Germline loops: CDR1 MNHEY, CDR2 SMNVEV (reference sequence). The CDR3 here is CASSPRTGNPKNIQYF. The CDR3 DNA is TGTGCCAGCAGTCCACGGACAGGGAATCCCAAAAACATTCAGTACTTC.

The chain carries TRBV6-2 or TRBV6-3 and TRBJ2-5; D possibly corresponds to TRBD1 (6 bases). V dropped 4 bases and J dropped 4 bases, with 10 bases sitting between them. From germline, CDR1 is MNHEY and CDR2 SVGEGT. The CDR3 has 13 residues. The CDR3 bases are TGTGCCAGCAGTTCCAGGGGCAGAGAGACCCAGTACTTC. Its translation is CASSSRGRETQYF.

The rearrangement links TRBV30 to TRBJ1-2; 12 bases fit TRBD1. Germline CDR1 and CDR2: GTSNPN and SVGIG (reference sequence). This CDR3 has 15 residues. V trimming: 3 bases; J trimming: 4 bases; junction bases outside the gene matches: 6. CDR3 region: CAWRFGTGGGYGYTF. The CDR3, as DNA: TGTGCCTGGAGGTTTGGGACAGGGGGCGGCTATGGCTACACCTTC.

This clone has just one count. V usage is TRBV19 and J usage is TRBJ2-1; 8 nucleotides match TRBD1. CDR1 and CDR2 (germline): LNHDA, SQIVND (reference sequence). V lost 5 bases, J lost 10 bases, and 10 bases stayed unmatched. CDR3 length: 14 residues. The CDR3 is CASSSGTGLSEQFF. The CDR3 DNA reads TGTGCCAGTAGTTCCGGGACAGGTCTCTCCGAGCAGTTCTTC.

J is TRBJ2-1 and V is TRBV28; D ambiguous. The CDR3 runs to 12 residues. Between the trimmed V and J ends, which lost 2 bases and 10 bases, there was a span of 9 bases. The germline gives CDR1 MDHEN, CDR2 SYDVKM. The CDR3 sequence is CASSLRGFEQFF. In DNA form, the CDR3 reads TGTGCCAGCAGTTTACGCGGATTCGAGCAGTTCTTC.

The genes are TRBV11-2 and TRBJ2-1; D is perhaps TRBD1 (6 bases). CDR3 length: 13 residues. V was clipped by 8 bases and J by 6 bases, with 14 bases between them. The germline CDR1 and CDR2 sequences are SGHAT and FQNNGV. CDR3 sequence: CASGTGQSNEQFF. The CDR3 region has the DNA TGTGCCAGCGGAACCGGACAGAGCAATGAGCAGTTCTTC.

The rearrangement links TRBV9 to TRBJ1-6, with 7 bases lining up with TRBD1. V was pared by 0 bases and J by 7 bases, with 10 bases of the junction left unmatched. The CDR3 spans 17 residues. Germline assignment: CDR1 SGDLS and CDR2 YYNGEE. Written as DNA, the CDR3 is TGTGCCAGCAGCGTAGGATCCCAAGGGGGCGGGAATTCACCCCTCCACTTT. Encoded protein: CASSVGSQGGGNSPLHF. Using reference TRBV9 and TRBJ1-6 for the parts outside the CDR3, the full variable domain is DSGVTQTPKHLITATGQRVTLRCSPRSGDLSVYWYQQSLDQGLQFLIQYYNGEERAKGNILERFSAQQFPDLHSELNLSSLELGDSALYFCASSVGSQGGGNSPLHFGNGTRLTVT.

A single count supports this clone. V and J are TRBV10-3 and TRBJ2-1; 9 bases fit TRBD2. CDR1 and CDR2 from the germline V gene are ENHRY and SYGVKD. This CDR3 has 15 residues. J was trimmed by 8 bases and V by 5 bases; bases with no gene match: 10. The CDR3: CAISTAGGALYEQFF. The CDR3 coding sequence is TGTGCCATCAGTACAGCGGGGGGCGCGCTGTATGAGCAGTTCTTC.

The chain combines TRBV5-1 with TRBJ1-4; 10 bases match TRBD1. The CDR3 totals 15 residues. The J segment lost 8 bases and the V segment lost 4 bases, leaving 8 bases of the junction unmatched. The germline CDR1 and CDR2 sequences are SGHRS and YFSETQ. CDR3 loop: CASSSGQGDSEKLFF. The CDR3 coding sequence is TGCGCCAGCAGCAGTGGACAGGGGGACAGCGAAAAACTGTTTTTT.

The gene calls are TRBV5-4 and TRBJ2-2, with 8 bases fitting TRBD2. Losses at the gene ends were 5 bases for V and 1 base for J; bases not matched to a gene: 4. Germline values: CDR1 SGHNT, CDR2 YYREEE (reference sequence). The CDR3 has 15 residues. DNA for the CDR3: TGTGCCAGCAGGAGGGGACTAGAGAACACCGGGGAGCTGTTTTTT. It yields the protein CASRRGLENTGELFF. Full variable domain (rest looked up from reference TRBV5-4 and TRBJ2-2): ETGVTQSPTHLIKTRGQQVTLRCSSQSGHNTVSWYQQALGQGPQFIFQYYREEENGRGNFPPRFSGLQFPNYSSELNVNALELDDSALYLCASRRGLENTGELFFGEGSRLTVL.

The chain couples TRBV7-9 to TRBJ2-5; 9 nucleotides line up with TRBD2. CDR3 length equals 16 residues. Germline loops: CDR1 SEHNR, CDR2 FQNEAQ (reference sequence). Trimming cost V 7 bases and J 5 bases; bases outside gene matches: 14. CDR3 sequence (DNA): TGTGCCAGCACCCTCCCCATAGCGGGAGATAAGGAGACCCAGTACTTC. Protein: CASTLPIAGDKETQYF.

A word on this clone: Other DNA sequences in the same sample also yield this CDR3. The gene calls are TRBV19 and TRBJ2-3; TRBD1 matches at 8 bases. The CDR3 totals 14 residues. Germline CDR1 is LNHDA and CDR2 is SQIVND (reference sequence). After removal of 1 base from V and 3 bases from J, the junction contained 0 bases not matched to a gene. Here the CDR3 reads CASSIGQGTDTQYF. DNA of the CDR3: TGTGCCAGTAGTATAGGACAGGGGACAGATACGCAGTATTTT. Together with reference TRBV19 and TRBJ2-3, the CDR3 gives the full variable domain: DGGITQSPKYLFRKEGQNVTLSCEQNLNHDAMYWYRQDPGQGLRLIYYSQIVNDFQKGDIAEGYSVSREKKESFPLTVTSAQKNPTAFYLCASSIGQGTDTQYFGPGTRLTVL.

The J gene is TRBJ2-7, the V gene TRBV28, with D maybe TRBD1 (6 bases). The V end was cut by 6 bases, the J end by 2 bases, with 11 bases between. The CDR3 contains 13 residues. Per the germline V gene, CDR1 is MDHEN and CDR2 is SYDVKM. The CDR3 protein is CASSQGPTYEQYV. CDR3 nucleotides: TGTGCCAGCAGCCAGGGGCCCACCTACGAGCAGTACGTC.

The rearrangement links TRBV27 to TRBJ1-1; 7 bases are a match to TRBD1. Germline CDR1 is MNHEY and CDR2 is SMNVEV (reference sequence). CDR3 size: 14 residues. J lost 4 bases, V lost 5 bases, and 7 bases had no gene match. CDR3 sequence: CASSKRQGATEAFF. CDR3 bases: TGTGCCAGCAGTAAGCGACAGGGAGCCACTGAAGCTTTCTTT.

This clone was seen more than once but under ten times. CDR3 amino acids: CASRGGSGVYNEQFF. The CDR3 DNA follows: TGTGCCAGCAGGGGGGGTAGCGGGGTGTACAATGAGCAGTTCTTC. This chain links TRBV28 with TRBJ2-1, with 8 bases identical to TRBD2. J lost 4 bases, V lost 6 bases, and 8 bases had no gene match. Per germline, CDR1 MDHEN and CDR2 SYDVKM. The CDR3 consists of 15 residues.

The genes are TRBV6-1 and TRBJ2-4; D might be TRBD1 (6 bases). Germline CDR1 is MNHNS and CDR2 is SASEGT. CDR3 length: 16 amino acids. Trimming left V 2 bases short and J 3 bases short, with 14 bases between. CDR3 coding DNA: TGTGCCAGCAGTGAACTTCTTGGACAGCTCAAAAACATTCAGTACTTC. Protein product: CASSELLGQLKNIQYF.

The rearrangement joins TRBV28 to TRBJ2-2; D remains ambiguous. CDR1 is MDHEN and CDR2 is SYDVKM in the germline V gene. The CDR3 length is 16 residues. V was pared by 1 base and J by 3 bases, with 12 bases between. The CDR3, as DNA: TGTGCCAGCAGTTTATCCGCTGCGCTGTACACCGGGGAGCTGTTTTTT. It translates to CASSLSAALYTGELFF.

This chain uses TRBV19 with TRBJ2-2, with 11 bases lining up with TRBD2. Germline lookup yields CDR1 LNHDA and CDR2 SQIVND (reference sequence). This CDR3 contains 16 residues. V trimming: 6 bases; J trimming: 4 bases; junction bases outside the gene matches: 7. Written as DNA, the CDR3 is TGTGCCAGTAGCTCCACTAGCGGGAGCGGCACCGGGGAGCTGTTTTTT. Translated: CASSSTSGSGTGELFF.